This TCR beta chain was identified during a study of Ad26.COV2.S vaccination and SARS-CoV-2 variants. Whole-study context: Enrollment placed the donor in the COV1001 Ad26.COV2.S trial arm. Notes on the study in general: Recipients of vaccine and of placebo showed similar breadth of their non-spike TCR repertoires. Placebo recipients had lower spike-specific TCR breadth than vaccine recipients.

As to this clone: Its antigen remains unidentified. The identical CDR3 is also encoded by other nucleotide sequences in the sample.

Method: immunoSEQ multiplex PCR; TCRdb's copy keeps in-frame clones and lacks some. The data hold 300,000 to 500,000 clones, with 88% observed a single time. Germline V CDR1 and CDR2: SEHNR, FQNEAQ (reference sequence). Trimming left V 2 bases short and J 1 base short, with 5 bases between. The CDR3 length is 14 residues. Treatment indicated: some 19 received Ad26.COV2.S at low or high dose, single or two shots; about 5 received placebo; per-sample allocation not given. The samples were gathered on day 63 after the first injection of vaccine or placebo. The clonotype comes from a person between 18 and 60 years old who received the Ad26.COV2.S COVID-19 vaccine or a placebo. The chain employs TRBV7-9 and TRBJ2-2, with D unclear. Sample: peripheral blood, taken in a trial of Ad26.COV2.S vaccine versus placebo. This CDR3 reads CASSLSGNTGELFF. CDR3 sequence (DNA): TGTGCCAGCAGCTTATCAGGGAACACCGGGGAGCTGTTTTTT.